This is a list of T cell receptor beta chains from one sample in a study of OX40 agonist ivuxolimab in advanced cancers. The repertoire was sequenced with immunoSEQ multiplex PCR; TCRdb's copy has only in-frame clones and lacks some. Among some 100,000 clones listed, around 90% were seen once. This specimen was CD4+ or CD8+ T cells sorted from blood, taken in a trial of the OX40 agonist ivuxolimab. Receptors were obtained from an adult with an advanced solid tumor such as melanoma, head and neck, liver or kidney cancer. CDR3s include the opening cysteine and the closing phenylalanine or tryptophan. D genes are given only for firm matches. Only some rows state a clone size, as once, few, many or a class for expanded clones.

D gene: -
V gene: TRBV5-1
clone size: -
J gene: TRBJ1-2
CDR3 DNA: TGCGCCAGCAGCTTGGATGGAGCCTATGGCTACACCTTC
CDR3 protein: CASSLDGAYGYTF

D gene: TRBD1
V gene: TRBV6-5
clone size: -
J gene: TRBJ2-3
CDR3 DNA: TGTGCCAGCAGTTACGGGGGACAGGGGAAAACAGATACGCAGTATTTT
CDR3 protein: CASSYGGQGKTDTQYF

D gene: -
V gene: TRBV27
clone size: few
J gene: TRBJ1-6
CDR3 DNA: TGTGCCAGCAGTTTAATCAGGGGCAGCTCCTATAATTCACCCCTCCACTTT
CDR3 protein: CASSLIRGSSYNSPLHF

D gene: -
V gene: TRBV9
clone size: -
J gene: TRBJ1-1
CDR3 DNA: TGTGCCAGCAGAACCATGCGAAGCACTGAAGCTTTCTTT
CDR3 protein: CASRTMRSTEAFF

D gene: -
V gene: TRBV6-1
clone size: -
J gene: TRBJ1-6
CDR3 DNA: TGTGCCAGCAGTGAAAATTTGCGAGCTCCCAGCCACTTT
CDR3 protein: CASSENLRAPSHF

D gene: TRBD1
V gene: TRBV7-9
clone size: few
J gene: TRBJ1-2
CDR3 DNA: TGTGCCAGCAGCAATAGCAAGCCGGGACAGCTTTATGGCTACACCTTC
CDR3 protein: CASSNSKPGQLYGYTF

D gene: -
V gene: TRBV7-3
clone size: -
J gene: TRBJ2-7
CDR3 DNA: TGTGCCAGCAGCTCCCAGCCAGGCACCTCCTACGAGCAGTACTTC
CDR3 protein: CASSSQPGTSYEQYF

D gene: -
V gene: TRBV19
clone size: -
J gene: TRBJ1-1
CDR3 DNA: TGTGCCAGTCAGAGGGGCCTGAACACTGAAGCTTTCTTT
CDR3 protein: CASQRGLNTEAFF

D gene: -
V gene: TRBV5-1
clone size: once
J gene: TRBJ1-1
CDR3 DNA: TGCGCCAGCAGCTTGGTTGGGGGTCACACTGAAGCTTTCTTT
CDR3 protein: CASSLVGGHTEAFF

D gene: TRBD1
V gene: TRBV5-4
clone size: -
J gene: TRBJ2-2
CDR3 DNA: TGTGCCAGCAGCCGCCCTTCGGGACAGGGGGCAGCCGGGGAGCTGTTTTTT
CDR3 protein: CASSRPSGQGAAGELFF

D gene: -
V gene: TRBV5-1
clone size: once
J gene: TRBJ2-7
CDR3 DNA: TGCGCCAGCAGTCGGGACAACTTATACGAGCAGTACTTC
CDR3 protein: CASSRDNLYEQYF

D gene: -
V gene: TRBV19
clone size: -
J gene: TRBJ1-2
CDR3 DNA: TGTGCCAGTAGTATGCATGACACTCGCTATGGCTACACCTTC
CDR3 protein: CASSMHDTRYGYTF

D gene: TRBD1
V gene: TRBV7-3
clone size: -
J gene: TRBJ2-1
CDR3 DNA: TGTGCCAGCAGCTTAGGATTCAGGGGGCGGACTGCTTTGAATGAGCAGTTCTTC
CDR3 protein: CASSLGFRGRTALNEQFF

D gene: -
V gene: TRBV13
clone size: -
J gene: TRBJ1-3
CDR3 DNA: TGTGCCAGCAGCTTAACCCCCCCCTCTGGAAACACCATATATTTT
CDR3 protein: CASSLTPPSGNTIYF

D gene: -
V gene: TRBV9
clone size: -
J gene: TRBJ2-7
CDR3 DNA: TGTGCCAGCAGCGTAGGGTCCGGCAGGGCCTACGAGCAGTACTTC
CDR3 protein: CASSVGSGRAYEQYF